Described below is a single T cell receptor (beta chain) sequence and its context. Its specificity is not known. The sample belongs to a study of T cell responses to AZD1222 COVID-19 vaccine. Study conclusions and caveats: Two AZD1222 doses significantly raised spike-specific TCR breadth and depth over controls.

The CDR3 sequence is 13 residues long. Germline lookup yields CDR1 SGHRS and CDR2 YFSETQ. V lost 3 bases and J lost 9, with 14 bases in between. Profiling relied on immunoSEQ multiplex PCR, and the TCRdb table lists in-frame clones only, not all of them. The table records around 130,000 clones, about 86% of them present only once. This chain uses TRBV5-1 with TRBJ2-3; D could derive from TRBD1 or TRBD2 (5 bases each). Sequenced here: peripheral blood, sampled 28 days after the second AZD1222 dose. The TCR originated in an adult who received the AZD1222 COVID-19 vaccine. The CDR3 here is CASSSGTVETQYF. The DNA for the CDR3 is TGCGCCAGCAGCTCGGGGACCGTGGAAACGCAGTATTTT.